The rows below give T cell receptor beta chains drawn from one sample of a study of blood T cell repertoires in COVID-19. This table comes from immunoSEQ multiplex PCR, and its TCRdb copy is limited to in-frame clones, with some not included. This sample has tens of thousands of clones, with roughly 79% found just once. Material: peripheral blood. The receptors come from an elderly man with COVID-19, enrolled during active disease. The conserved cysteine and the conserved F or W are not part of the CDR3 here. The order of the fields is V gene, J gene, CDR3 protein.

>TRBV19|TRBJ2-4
ASSFRAKNIQY
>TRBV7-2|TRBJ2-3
ASSFSPRVFTDTQY
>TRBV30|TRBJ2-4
AWSIAGLAKNIQY
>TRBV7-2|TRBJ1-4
ASSLEGAAKLF
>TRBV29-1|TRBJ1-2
SATNQRASGGGYT
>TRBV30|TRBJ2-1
AWSPTSGGYNEQF
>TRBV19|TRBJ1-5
ASSSGVNNQPQH
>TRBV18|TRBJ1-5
ASSPPTGDRGQPQH
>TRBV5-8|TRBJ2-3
ASSLGTVTLAGGTDMQY
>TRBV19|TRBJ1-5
ASSQGQGPHQPQH
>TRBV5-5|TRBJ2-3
ASRGGTGVGTDTQY
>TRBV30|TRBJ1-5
AWGGQINQPQH
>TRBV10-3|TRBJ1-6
AISESRDSPLH
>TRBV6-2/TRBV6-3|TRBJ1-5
ASSYAGGNQPQH
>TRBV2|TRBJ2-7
ASLPEDRAGAGAYEQY
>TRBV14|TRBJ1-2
ASSPGQGTRGYT
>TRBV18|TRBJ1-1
ASSPEQRNTEAF
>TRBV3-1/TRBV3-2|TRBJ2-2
ASSQSGLAVNTGELF
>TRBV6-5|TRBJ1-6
ASTPRDRGNSPLH
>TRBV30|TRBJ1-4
AWSAPGPALGLEKLF
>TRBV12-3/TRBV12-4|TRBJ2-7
ASSLPPQVEQY
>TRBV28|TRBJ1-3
ASRIQGSGNTIY
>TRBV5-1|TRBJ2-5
ASSLGAAVRQETQY
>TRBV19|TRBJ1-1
ASRSSPTGGASNTEAF
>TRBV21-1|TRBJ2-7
ASSNGDSSYEQY
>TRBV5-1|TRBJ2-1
ASSARVDRIYNEQF
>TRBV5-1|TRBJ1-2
ASRFGGGGTGYT
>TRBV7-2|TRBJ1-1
ASSPGREVTEAF
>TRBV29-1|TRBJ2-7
SVLGTSGRSSYEQY
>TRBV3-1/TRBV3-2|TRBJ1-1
ASSQVRGKTEAF
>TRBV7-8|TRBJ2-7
ASSLVTGLAGGPLYEQY
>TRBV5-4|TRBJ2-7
ASSWGRGSYEQY
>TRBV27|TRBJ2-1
ASSFGRGVYNEQF
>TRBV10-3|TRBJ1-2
AISDMDRGGGYT
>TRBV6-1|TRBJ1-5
ASSEYPDRAGNQPQH
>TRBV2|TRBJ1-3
ASSVDRSVSGNTIY
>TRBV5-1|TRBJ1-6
ASSLEGTGGRSPLH
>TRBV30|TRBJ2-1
AWARSGLAGVEQF
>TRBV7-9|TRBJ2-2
ASSITNTGELF
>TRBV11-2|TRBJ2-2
ASSVAGYGGGELF
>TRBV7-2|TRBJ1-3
ASSRGGGNTIY
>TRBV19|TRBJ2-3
ASGPSGSYTQY
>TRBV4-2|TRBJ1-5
ASSQEAGISNQPQH
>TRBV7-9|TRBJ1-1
ASSSAGGGRNTEAF
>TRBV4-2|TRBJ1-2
ASSQDLGGSMDYGYT
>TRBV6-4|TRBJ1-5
ASRDDRGLSNQPQH
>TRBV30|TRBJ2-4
AWRPSGGKNIQY
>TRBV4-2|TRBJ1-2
ASSQDWQGTVGGYT
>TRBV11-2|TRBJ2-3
ASSLGGSGTDTQY
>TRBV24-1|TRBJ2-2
ATSLAYTGELF
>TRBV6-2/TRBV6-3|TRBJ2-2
ASSYATGGNLLDTGELF
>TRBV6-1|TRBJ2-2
ASSEEGTSGGSNTGELF
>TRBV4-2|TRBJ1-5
ASSQGVEGRGWSGNQPQH
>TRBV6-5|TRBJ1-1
ASSYSADTEAF
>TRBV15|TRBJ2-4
ATSWGRGKNIQY